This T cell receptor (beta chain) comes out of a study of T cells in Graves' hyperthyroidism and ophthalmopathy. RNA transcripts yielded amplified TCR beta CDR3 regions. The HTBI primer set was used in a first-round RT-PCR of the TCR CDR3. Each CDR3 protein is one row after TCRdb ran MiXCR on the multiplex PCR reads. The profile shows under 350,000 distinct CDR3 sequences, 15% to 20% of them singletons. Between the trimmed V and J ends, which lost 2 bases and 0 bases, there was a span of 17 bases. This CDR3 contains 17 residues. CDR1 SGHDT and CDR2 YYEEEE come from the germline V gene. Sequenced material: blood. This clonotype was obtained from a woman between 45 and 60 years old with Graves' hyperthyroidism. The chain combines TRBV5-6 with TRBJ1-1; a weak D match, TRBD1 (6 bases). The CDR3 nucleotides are TGTGCCAGCAGCTTACTACTCTACGGGGACATGAACACTGAAGCTTTCTTT. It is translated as CASSLLLYGDMNTEAFF.